The entry below gives a single TCR beta chain sequence along with its context. Adults between roughly 18 and 95 years of age took part from under 30 US areas. Each recovered donor of Cohort 3 presented with two negative PCRs, clearance, or symptom resolution. In the study's own analysis: The assay estimated nucleated cells by amplifying reference gene primers. The protocol was immunoSEQ multiplex PCR, while the TCRdb copy is restricted to in-frame clones and leaves out a portion. D and trimming were read from the DNA, whereas the V and J calls and clone size are those reported in that table. The repertoire holds about 330,000 clones, with 70% to 90% as singletons. The entry originates in a study of blood T cell repertoires in COVID-19. Sequencing was performed on PBMCs or T cells enriched from blood (not recorded which). The TCR was taken from a woman aged 25 to 45 who had recovered from COVID-19.

CDR3 loop: CASSQALPFTDTQYF. Written as DNA, the CDR3 is TGTGCCAGCAGTCAGGCTCTTCCCTTCACAGATACGCAGTATTTT. V usage is TRBV6-2 or TRBV6-3 and J usage is TRBJ2-3; D remains ambiguous. V lost 5 bases, J lost 2 bases, and 14 bases lay in between. Germline V lookup: CDR1 MNHEY, CDR2 SVGEGT. The CDR3 runs 15 residues.